This T cell receptor beta chain was obtained from a study of cytomegalovirus exposure and HLA in healthy donors. Whole-study results and caveats: Later on, a genetic analysis was performed. It linked a missense variant in DCLRE1C with V- and J-gene trimming of TCR beta.

A multiplex PCR was run with 60 Vbeta primers and 13 Jbeta primers. Only in-frame clones appear in the TCRdb table, and some are missing; sequencing was by immunoSEQ multiplex PCR. The sample has around 150,000 clones, approximately 76% seen once. Germline CDR1 and CDR2: SGHRS and YFSETQ. This CDR3 comprises 15 residues. The V end lost 0 bases, the J end lost 0 bases, and 8 bases lay between the germline ends. This clone is a singleton in its sample. No antigen is known for it. The rearrangement links TRBV5-1 to TRBJ2-3, with D hard to call. This sequence originates from a man aged 55 to 70 in good health and CMV-seronegative. Sample: PBMCs. For the CDR3, the DNA is TGCGCCAGCAGCTTGGAACTTTCAAGCACAGATACGCAGTATTTT. This encodes CASSLELSSTDTQYF.